Shown below are 5 T cell receptor beta chains from a single sample sequenced in a study of blood T cell repertoires in COVID-19 (dated by TCRdb to the early 2020s). Library construction relied on the immunoSEQ multiplex PCR assay. The table was pulled from immuneACCESS by TCRdb, which kept in-frame rearrangements only. Such tables lose some clones; where checked, under half of the loss comes from unresolved V genes, and the rest has no known cause. The sample table holds roughly 100,000 clones, of which 84% were seen once. Jointly, the top ten make up more than 10% of the sample. Material for sequencing was peripheral blood. These receptors were taken from a human donor in a cohort sampled during active COVID-19.

The chain uses TRBV5-6 and TRBJ1-6; 7 nucleotides align to TRBD1. Trimming cost V 4 bases and J 7 bases; bases outside gene matches: 2. This CDR3 is built from 13 residues. The germline CDR1 and CDR2 sequences are SGHDT and YYEEEE. In DNA, the CDR3 is TGTGCCAGCAGCGGGGACAGAAATTCACCCCTCCACTTT. It yields the protein CASSGDRNSPLHF.

This chain connects TRBV6-1 to TRBJ1-2; 10 bases are shared with TRBD1. The CDR3 is 15 residues long. The trim removed 3 bases at V and 4 bases at J, leaving 5 bases unmatched. Germline-derived CDR1 and CDR2 are MNHNS and SASEGT. The CDR3: CASSDAGTGVYGYTF. The CDR3 DNA reads as TGTGCCAGCAGTGACGCTGGGACAGGGGTCTATGGCTACACCTTC.

This clone was counted a few times. The CDR3 loop reads CASSQFLGQGSGELFF. The CDR3 nucleotides read TGCGCCAGCAGCCAATTCTTAGGACAGGGATCCGGGGAGCTGTTTTTT. The gene calls are TRBV4-1 and TRBJ2-2; 8 positions match TRBD1. CDR1 and CDR2 from the germline V gene are MGHRA and YSYEKL. V dropped 2 bases and J dropped 6; count of bases not matched to a gene: 8. The CDR3 consists of 16 residues.

The chain is built from TRBV3-1 (or the pseudogene TRBV3-2) and TRBJ2-1; 15 bases match TRBD2. The CDR3 length is 17 residues. Germline loops: CDR1 LGHDT, CDR2 YNNKEL (reference sequence). The V and J ends lost 1 base and 7 bases, in that order; junction bases with no gene match: 5. The CDR3 reads CASSQVLGLAGGNEQFF. The DNA for the CDR3 is TGTGCCAGCAGCCAAGTTCTTGGACTAGCGGGGGGGAATGAGCAGTTCTTC.

The chain joins TRBV9 to TRBJ1-5; possibly TRBD1 for D (5 bases). In germline, CDR1 is SGDLS, CDR2 YYNGEE. V was pared by 4 bases and J by 7 bases, with 9 bases between. The length of the CDR3 is 12 residues. CDR3 amino acids: CASSQGEQPQHF. The CDR3 nucleotides are TGTGCCAGCAGCCAAGGGGAACAGCCCCAGCATTTT.